Sequencing of this TCR beta chain was carried out in a study of shared clonotypes between healthy human individuals. Libraries were prepared by immunoSEQ multiplex PCR; TCRdb keeps only in-frame clonotypes and omits some of them. There are roughly 1,500,000 clones in the sample; 95% to 99% occur only once, and roughly 0.4% lies in the top ten. Germline-derived CDR1 and CDR2 are LNHDA and SQIVND (reference sequence). V gave up 7 bases and J gave up 7 bases; unmatched junction bases: 15. The CDR3 consists of 18 residues. This clone appeared once. J is TRBJ2-2 and V is TRBV19, with 13 bases matching TRBD2. The receptor was isolated from a man in his thirties or forties in good health. The specimen was naive CD4+ T cells sorted from blood. Subset noted: CD45RA+ positively selected. The CDR3 protein is CASITSGTSGNGGGELFF. The CDR3 region has the DNA TGTGCCAGTATAACGTCCGGGACTAGCGGGAATGGGGGCGGGGAGCTGTTTTTT.